A selection of T cell receptor beta chains follows, all from one sample in a study of blood T cell repertoires in COVID-19. The data were produced by immunoSEQ multiplex PCR, yet TCRdb's version contains in-frame clones alone and is incomplete. The table includes over 200,000 clones, under 95% detected once. Sequences were obtained from peripheral blood. Receptors were obtained from a young man with acute or convalescent COVID-19. CDR3s include the opening cysteine and the closing phenylalanine or tryptophan. The D gene is left open where the match is weak. Clone size appears in some rows only: once, few, many, or a class for an expanded clone.

CDR3 DNA	CDR3 protein	V gene	J gene	D gene	clone size	CDR3 length
TGTGCCTGGAGTGTAAGGGGGAACAGGTGGAATCAGCCCCAGCATTTT	CAWSVRGNRWNQPQHF	TRBV30	TRBJ1-5	.	.	16
TGTGCCAGCAGTGAGCGAGAGAAGGGGCGCGGAAACACCATATATTTT	CASSEREKGRGNTIYF	TRBV6-1	TRBJ1-3	.	.	16
TGTGCCAGCTCAAAAAACACCCAAGAGACCCAGTACTTC	CASSKNTQETQYF	TRBV18	TRBJ2-5	.	.	13
TGTGCCAGCAGTTACCAGGGGGCGATGAACACTGAAGCTTTCTTT	CASSYQGAMNTEAFF	TRBV6-6	TRBJ1-1	TRBD1	.	15
TGTGCTAGTGGCCGAGGGATGGGGGAGACCCAGTACTTC	CASGRGMGETQYF	TRBV12-5	TRBJ2-5	.	.	13
TGTGCCAGCAGTTTATCACGGGACAGGGTACAGCCCCAGCATTTT	CASSLSRDRVQPQHF	TRBV27	TRBJ1-5	TRBD1	.	15
TGTGCCACCAGCAGAAGGGGTGTCAACAATGAGCAGTTCTTC	CATSRRGVNNEQFF	TRBV15	TRBJ2-1	.	.	14
TGTGCCAGCAGCTTTGGACTAGCGGGGGTCCTGACCCAGTACTTC	CASSFGLAGVLTQYF	TRBV7-2	TRBJ2-5	TRBD2	once	15
TGTGCCAGCAGTTACTCGAGAGCCAATGTCGAGCAGTACTTC	CASSYSRANVEQYF	TRBV6-5	TRBJ2-7	.	.	14
TGTGCCAGCAGTTACGACAGGTCCAAGTACGAGCAGTACTTC	CASSYDRSKYEQYF	TRBV6-5	TRBJ2-7	.	.	14
TGTGCCAGCAGTTTGACAGCGAGTGTGGAGACCCAGTACTTC	CASSLTASVETQYF	TRBV6-5	TRBJ2-5	.	.	14
TGTGCCAGCAGCCAAGATTCAACGGGCACCGGGGAGCTGTTTTTT	CASSQDSTGTGELFF	TRBV3-1/TRBV3-2	TRBJ2-2	.	.	15
TGTGCCAGCAGCCTAGAAACGGAAGCGGGAGGCCACGAGCAGTACTTC	CASSLETEAGGHEQYF	TRBV3-1/TRBV3-2	TRBJ2-7	TRBD2	.	16
TGTGCCAGTAGTGTGACAGGGGGCCCAGATACGCAGTATTTT	CASSVTGGPDTQYF	TRBV19	TRBJ2-3	TRBD1	.	14
TGTGCCAGCAGCCAAGGTTTTGGACTAGGGGGTACTTACGAGCAGTACTTC	CASSQGFGLGGTYEQYF	TRBV3-1/TRBV3-2	TRBJ2-7	.	once	17
TGTGCCAGCAGCGCCGAAGGGGTCCCTGGAAACACCATATATTTT	CASSAEGVPGNTIYF	TRBV9	TRBJ1-3	.	.	15
TGCACCAGCAGCCAAGATCGTGAACAGGCCCAAGAGACCCAGTACTTC	CTSSQDREQAQETQYF	TRBV1	TRBJ2-5	.	.	16
TGTGCAAGTCGCTTAGCGTGGACAGGGGAAGAGACCCAGTACTTC	CASRLAWTGEETQYF	TRBV12-2	TRBJ2-5	.	.	15
TGTGCCAGCAGCCACAGTTTGGACAGGCCAACCTACGAGCAGTACTTC	CASSHSLDRPTYEQYF	TRBV2	TRBJ2-7	TRBD1	.	16
TGTGCCAGCCAGGAGGGCCGGGGCTCCTACGAGCAGTACTTC	CASQEGRGSYEQYF	TRBV6-6	TRBJ2-7	.	.	14
TGTGCCAGCAGCGGGAAGGGACAGCTGAGGGACACTGAAGCTTTCTTT	CASSGKGQLRDTEAFF	TRBV5-5	TRBJ1-1	TRBD1	.	16
TGTGCCAGCAGCGATGGGACTAGCGGAGACTACGAGCAGTACTTC	CASSDGTSGDYEQYF	TRBV7-6	TRBJ2-7	TRBD2	.	15
TGCGCCAGCAGCCAAGTGGGCGGACAGGGGAGGAATTCACCCCTCCACTTT	CASSQVGGQGRNSPLHF	TRBV4-1	TRBJ1-6	TRBD1	.	17
TGTGCCAGCAGTAAAAGCGGACAGGGGAACACTGAAGCTTTCTTT	CASSKSGQGNTEAFF	TRBV7-2	TRBJ1-1	TRBD1	.	15
TGTGCCAGCAGCCCGTGGACTAGTAATGCCGAGCAGTACTTC	CASSPWTSNAEQYF	TRBV5-5	TRBJ2-7	TRBD2	once	14
TGTGCCAGCAGCGTAGAGGGACAGGGCTACGAGCAGTACTTC	CASSVEGQGYEQYF	TRBV9	TRBJ2-7	TRBD1	.	14
TGCGCCAGCAGCTTAAGACAGATGAGCTCTGGAAACACCATATATTTT	CASSLRQMSSGNTIYF	TRBV5-1	TRBJ1-3	.	once	16
TGCAGCGTTGTTGCAGGGGGTGATCAGCCCCAGCATTTT	CSVVAGGDQPQHF	TRBV29-1	TRBJ1-5	TRBD1	once	13
TGTGCCAGTAGTTCGACAGGGGCCACCTACGAGCAGTACTTC	CASSSTGATYEQYF	TRBV19	TRBJ2-7	TRBD1	.	14
TGTGCCAGCAGCTGGACAAGCAACACTGAAGCTTTCTTT	CASSWTSNTEAFF	TRBV7-3	TRBJ1-1	.	.	13
TGTGCCAGTAGTGAGAGGACAGGGGAAAGCACAGATACGCAGTATTTT	CASSERTGESTDTQYF	TRBV19	TRBJ2-3	TRBD1	.	16
TGCGCCAGCAGCGCTCGGACTAGCGGGAGGTTTGATACGCAGTATTTT	CASSARTSGRFDTQYF	TRBV5-1	TRBJ2-3	TRBD2	.	16
TGTGCCAGTAGTATATGGGGCAGGGTGACAACTGAAGCTTTCTTT	CASSIWGRVTTEAFF	TRBV19	TRBJ1-1	.	.	15
TGTGCCAGCAGCCTTTATCATAGACAGGGCGTTGGCTACACCTTC	CASSLYHRQGVGYTF	TRBV28	TRBJ1-2	TRBD1	.	15
TGCGCCAGCAGCTTGGGAGGAGGGGCGGGCACTGAAGCTTTCTTT	CASSLGGGAGTEAFF	TRBV5-1	TRBJ1-1	.	.	15
TGTGCCAGCGGCGCTCCGGGACAGCCAGAGCAGTTCTTC	CASGAPGQPEQFF	TRBV25-1	TRBJ2-1	TRBD1	.	13
TGTGCCTGGAGTATCTCTAGCGGGGGGTACAATGAGCAGTTCTTC	CAWSISSGGYNEQFF	TRBV30	TRBJ2-1	TRBD2	.	15
TGTGCCAGCAGTTTAGGTCAGGGTATAGGCGAGCAGTACTTC	CASSLGQGIGEQYF	TRBV28	TRBJ2-7	.	.	14
TGTGCCAGCAGCTTGAAACAGGGGAAAAACATTCAGTACTTC	CASSLKQGKNIQYF	TRBV5-4	TRBJ2-4	TRBD1	.	14
TGCGCCAGCAGCCAGCGGTCCAGTTTCTACGAGCAGTACTTC	CASSQRSSFYEQYF	TRBV4-1	TRBJ2-7	.	.	14
TGCGCCAGCAGCCCCCGACAGGGCACATCCTACGAGCAGTACTTC	CASSPRQGTSYEQYF	TRBV5-1	TRBJ2-7	TRBD1	.	15
TGTGCCAGCAGTTCCAGACTGACTCCCTACGAGCAGTACTTC	CASSSRLTPYEQYF	TRBV27	TRBJ2-7	.	.	14
TGTGCCAGCACTTTAATAGACCGGGACACTGAAGCTTTCTTT	CASTLIDRDTEAFF	TRBV9	TRBJ1-1	.	.	14
TGTGCCAGCAGCTTAGGCCTAGCGTCTACCGGGGAGCTGTTTTTT	CASSLGLASTGELFF	TRBV7-9	TRBJ2-2	.	many	15
TGTGCCAGCAACCCGACTAGCGGGAGTAGAGATGAGCAGTACTTC	CASNPTSGSRDEQYF	TRBV28	TRBJ2-7	TRBD2	.	15
TGTGCCAGCAGTTATGGTAGCGGGGGTACGCAGCCCCAGCATTTT	CASSYGSGGTQPQHF	TRBV6-2/TRBV6-3	TRBJ1-5	.	.	15
TGCAGCGTTGAGTACAGGGGTGGTTACAATGAGCAGTTCTTC	CSVEYRGGYNEQFF	TRBV29-1	TRBJ2-1	TRBD1	.	14
TGTGCCAGCAGTTGGGGGGAAAACTATGGCTACACCTTC	CASSWGENYGYTF	TRBV28	TRBJ1-2	.	.	13
TGCGCCAGCAGCGGGGGAGGTCTAGCGGGCCCGAACACCGGGGAGCTGTTTTTT	CASSGGGLAGPNTGELFF	TRBV5-1	TRBJ2-2	TRBD2	.	18
TGTGCCAGTAGTGTTTCTCGGGACAGAAATTCACCCCTCCACTTT	CASSVSRDRNSPLHF	TRBV19	TRBJ1-6	TRBD1	.	15
TGTGCCAGCAGCTTAGGCGGAAGGGAGATAGATACGCAGTATTTT	CASSLGGREIDTQYF	TRBV11-3	TRBJ2-3	.	.	15
TGTGCCAGCAGCCGACAGTGGAACACTGAAGCTTTCTTT	CASSRQWNTEAFF	TRBV7-8	TRBJ1-1	.	.	13